One and the same sample provided the 31 T cell receptor beta chains below, sequenced in a study of blood T cell repertoires in COVID-19. TCRdb's copy holds only in-frame clones and misses some; the assay was immunoSEQ multiplex PCR. The sample contains about 66,000 clones, approximately 91% of which appear only once. Material: peripheral blood. These receptors were taken from a human donor in a cohort sampled during active COVID-19.

The V and J genes are TRBV2 and TRBJ2-7; D perhaps matches TRBD2 (6 bases). Germline CDR1 reads SNHLY; CDR2 reads FYNNEI. Trimming took 7 bases from V and 4 from J, leaving 17 bases between them. The CDR3 is 14 residues long. Here the CDR3 reads CASTDTGTPYEQYF. The CDR3 DNA reads as TGTGCCAGCACCGACACCGGGACTCCATACGAGCAGTACTTC.

This chain connects TRBV19 to TRBJ1-4; possible D gene TRBD1, 5 bases. From germline, CDR1 is LNHDA and CDR2 SQIVND (reference sequence). The germline V and J ends were trimmed by 5 bases and 7 bases, with 14 bases remaining between them. CDR3 length: 14 amino acids. The CDR3 DNA reads as TGTGCCAGTAGTGCCCTGCAGGGTAGTGAAAAACTGTTTTTT. Protein sequence: CASSALQGSEKLFF.

The chain employs TRBV7-9 and TRBJ2-7; 10 bases align to TRBD2. Trimming removed 5 bases from V and 0 bases from J; junction bases left unmatched: 7. Per germline, CDR1 SEHNR and CDR2 FQNEAQ (reference sequence). This CDR3 spans 16 amino acids. CDR3 DNA sequence: TGTGCCAGCAGCCGAGGACTAGCGGACAGCTCCTACGAGCAGTACTTC. Its translation is CASSRGLADSSYEQYF.

The J gene is TRBJ1-1, the V gene TRBV6-6; 7 bases match TRBD1. V lost 6 bases, J lost 7 bases, and 14 bases stayed unmatched. Germline V gene data show CDR1 as MNHNY and CDR2 as SVGAGI (reference sequence). The CDR3 consists of 15 residues. DNA of the CDR3: TGTGCCAGCAGGGAGGGCTTAAGGGGGCAGGGTGAAGCTTTCTTT. Residues: CASREGLRGQGEAFF.

The chain is built from TRBV19 and TRBJ2-5; TRBD1 aligns across 10 bases. The CDR3 consists of 13 residues. Per the germline V gene, CDR1 is LNHDA and CDR2 is SQIVND (reference sequence). V lost 10 bases and J lost 4; bases outside the gene matches: 6. The CDR3: CATGQGMRETQYF. CDR3 bases: TGTGCCACGGGACAGGGGATGCGAGAGACCCAGTACTTC.

The genes are TRBV5-1 and TRBJ2-3; 8 positions agree with TRBD1. The CDR3 extends over 14 amino acids. Germline V gene data show CDR1 as SGHRS and CDR2 as YFSETQ. V shed 4 bases and J 3 bases; nucleotides not matched to a gene: 4. CDR3 nucleotide sequence: TGCGCCAGCAGCCTGCAGGGGGCGACAGATACGCAGTATTTT. Protein: CASSLQGATDTQYF.

This clone has only one observation. V and J are TRBV19 and TRBJ1-1, with D maybe TRBD1 (5 bases). The CDR3 covers 14 residues. Germline CDR1 reads LNHDA; CDR2 reads SQIVND (reference sequence). The germline V and J ends were trimmed by 5 bases and 1 base, with 11 bases remaining between them. Written as DNA, the CDR3 is TGTGCCAGTAGTGGAGACAGATCGAACACTGAAGCTTTCTTT. Amino acids: CASSGDRSNTEAFF.

The rearrangement links TRBV14 to TRBJ2-5; D gene uncertain. This CDR3 contains 15 residues. Germline-derived CDR1 and CDR2 are SGHDN and FVKESK. V lost 0 bases and J 4 bases, leaving 12 bases between the germline ends. The CDR3 sequence: CASSQENLPRETQYF. In DNA, the CDR3 is TGTGCCAGCAGCCAAGAGAACTTACCTCGAGAGACCCAGTACTTC.

The chain uses TRBV7-9 and TRBJ2-5; D is ambiguous. Germline V gene lookup returns CDR1 SEHNR and CDR2 FQNEAQ (reference sequence). Trimming pared 5 bases from V and 5 bases from J, leaving 6 bases between. The CDR3 extends over 11 amino acids. The CDR3 DNA reads as TGTGCCAGCAGCGCGGCGGAGACCCAGTACTTC. Protein product: CASSAAETQYF.

The CDR3 here is CASSATSGQETQYF. CDR3 bases: TGTGCCAGCAGTGCGACTAGCGGCCAAGAGACCCAGTACTTC. The rearrangement links TRBV28 to TRBJ2-5; TRBD2 matches 9 bases. The germline V gene encodes CDR1 MDHEN and CDR2 SYDVKM. The J segment lost 1 base and the V segment lost 5 bases, leaving 2 bases of the junction unmatched. The CDR3 has 14 amino acids.

The rearrangement links TRBV4-2 to TRBJ2-3, with 8 nucleotides matching TRBD2. This CDR3 is 15 amino acids long. The V gene's germline CDR1 is LGHNA and CDR2 YNFKEQ. V lost 1 base and J lost 6; bases outside the gene matches: 6. The CDR3 here is CASSQAGGAGDTQYF. The CDR3 nucleotides read TGTGCCAGCAGCCAAGCGGGGGGGGCTGGCGATACGCAGTATTTT.

This chain connects TRBV5-5 to TRBJ2-1, with D possibly being TRBD2 (5 bases). Germline lookup yields CDR1 SGHKS and CDR2 YYEKEE (reference sequence). The V end was cut by 3 bases, the J end by 0 bases, with 13 bases between. The CDR3 is made up of 16 amino acids. The CDR3 loop reads CASSSRLQSSYNEQFF. CDR3 in DNA: TGTGCCAGCAGCTCAAGACTACAGAGCTCCTACAATGAGCAGTTCTTC.

CDR3 protein: CASSPGLAIYEQYF. CDR3 nucleotides: TGTGCCAGCAGCCCTGGACTAGCGATCTACGAGCAGTACTTC. The gene calls are TRBV3-1 (or the pseudogene TRBV3-2) and TRBJ2-7, with 9 bases identical to TRBD2. The germline V gene encodes CDR1 LGHDT and CDR2 YNNKEL (reference sequence). After removal of 4 bases from V and 3 bases from J, the junction contained 4 bases not matched to a gene. The CDR3 is made up of 14 amino acids.

V is TRBV24-1 and J is TRBJ2-3, with 8 nucleotides matching TRBD2. Trimming took 4 bases from V and 2 from J; bases not matched to a gene: 4. This CDR3 has 15 amino acids. From germline, CDR1 is KGHDR and CDR2 SFDVKD. The CDR3, as DNA: TGTGCCACCAGTGAGACTAGCGCATTCACAGATACGCAGTATTTT. It translates to CATSETSAFTDTQYF.

The chain has TRBV7-2 and TRBJ2-3; TRBD2 is a possible D gene (6 bases). The CDR3 runs 16 residues. With 0 bases removed from V and 2 bases from J, the gap between germline ends came to 12 bases. Germline CDR1 reads SGHTA; CDR2 reads FQGNSA. Here the CDR3 reads CASSLALERVTDTQYF. The CDR3 DNA follows: TGTGCCAGCAGCTTAGCGCTCGAGCGGGTCACAGATACGCAGTATTTT.

The genes are TRBV28 and TRBJ2-1, with 11 bases aligning to TRBD2. V was clipped by 4 bases and J by 5 bases; unmatched bases: 7. Germline V lookup: CDR1 MDHEN, CDR2 SYDVKM. The CDR3 length is 16 residues. CDR3 bases: TGTGCCAGCAGTTCCTCGACTAGCGGGACCCACAATGAGCAGTTCTTC. Its translation is CASSSSTSGTHNEQFF.

The chain employs TRBV27 and TRBJ1-5; no firm D call. This CDR3 region has 14 residues. V was clipped by 6 bases and J by 7 bases, with 16 bases between them. Germline lookup yields CDR1 MNHEY and CDR2 SMNVEV (reference sequence). CDR3 in amino acids: CASRARFSSQPQHF. In DNA form, the CDR3 reads TGTGCCAGCAGGGCTAGGTTTTCTTCGCAGCCCCAGCATTTT.

The rearrangement links TRBV3-1 (or the pseudogene TRBV3-2) to TRBJ2-7, with 7 bases matching TRBD2. This CDR3 has 15 amino acids. The V gene's germline CDR1 is LGHDT and CDR2 YNNKEL (reference sequence). With V trimmed by 0 bases and J by 4 bases, 6 bases remained unmatched. The CDR3 DNA reads as TGTGCCAGCAGCCAAGATCTCTCACTAGCGTACGAGCAGTACTTC. Its protein product is CASSQDLSLAYEQYF.

This chain links TRBV19 with TRBJ1-1; 10 bases map to TRBD1. Germline V CDR1 and CDR2: LNHDA, SQIVND (reference sequence). V was pared by 3 bases and J by 5 bases, with 3 bases of the junction left unmatched. CDR3 length: 14 residues. DNA for the CDR3: TGTGCCAGTAGTATCCGGGACAGGGGTACTGAAGCTTTCTTT. This translates into CASSIRDRGTEAFF.

The chain has TRBV6-5 and TRBJ2-3, with 10 bases fitting TRBD2. The germline CDR1 and CDR2 sequences are MNHEY and SVGAGI. J gave up 5 bases and V 11 bases, and 10 bases lay outside the gene matches. The CDR3 is 14 amino acids. The CDR3 DNA is TGTGCCGTTCGAGCGGGGGGGCGCGGAGATACGCAGTATTTT. Its translation: CAVRAGGRGDTQYF.

The rearrangement joins TRBV7-9 to TRBJ2-7, with D maybe TRBD2 (6 bases). Germline loops: CDR1 SEHNR, CDR2 FQNEAQ (reference sequence). CDR3 length: 13 amino acids. V was cut by 0 bases and J by 3 bases, with 6 bases left in between. CDR3 residues: CASSLAGGYEQYF. CDR3 DNA sequence: TGTGCCAGCAGCTTAGCCGGGGGCTACGAGCAGTACTTC.

This chain connects TRBV10-3 to TRBJ2-7, with 9 bases fitting TRBD2. Trimming took 5 bases from V and 0 from J; bases not matched to a gene: 5. Germline assignment: CDR1 ENHRY and CDR2 SYGVKD. CDR3 size: 15 residues. CDR3 protein: CAISKISGSSYEQYF. CDR3 DNA: TGTGCCATCAGTAAAATTAGCGGGAGCTCCTACGAGCAGTACTTC.

This sequence joins TRBV19 and TRBJ2-1; 8 bases fit TRBD2. The length of the CDR3 is 14 residues. J gave up 8 bases and V 5 bases, and 8 bases lay outside the gene matches. Looked up from germline, CDR1 is LNHDA and CDR2 is SQIVND (reference sequence). The CDR3 sequence: CASSSRTSIDEQFF. The CDR3 DNA follows: TGTGCCAGTAGTTCCCGGACTAGCATCGATGAGCAGTTCTTC.

The chain combines TRBV2 with TRBJ2-3; 8 bases match TRBD2. The junction had 2 bases not matched to a gene; V was cut back by 8 bases and J by 1 base. Per germline, CDR1 SNHLY and CDR2 FYNNEI. The CDR3 contains 13 residues. The CDR3 is CASLLAGTDTQYF. The DNA of the CDR3 is TGTGCCAGCTTACTAGCGGGCACAGATACGCAGTATTTT.

V and J are TRBV5-1 and TRBJ2-3; no definite D call. This CDR3 has 12 residues. The V and J ends lost 3 bases and 2 bases respectively, with 4 bases between them. The germline V gene has CDR1 SGHRS and CDR2 YFSETQ. The CDR3 spells CASSYYTDTQYF. As DNA, the CDR3 is TGCGCCAGCAGCTACTACACAGATACGCAGTATTTT.

The CDR3 DNA reads TGCAGCGCAAGACAGGGAAGTGGGGCCAACGTCCTGACTTTC. Translating gives CSARQGSGANVLTF. V gene TRBV29-1 combines with J gene TRBJ2-6, with 7 positions matching TRBD1. The CDR3 contains 14 residues. After removal of 7 bases from V and 3 bases from J, the junction contained 6 bases not matched to a gene. CDR1 and CDR2 from the germline V gene are SQVTM and ANQGSEA.

The chain links TRBV11-2 to TRBJ1-6, with a weak D call TRBD1 (5 bases). V was clipped by 1 base and J by 7 bases, with 8 bases between them. Germline lookup yields CDR1 SGHAT and CDR2 FQNNGV. The length of the CDR3 is 14 residues. CDR3 amino acids: CASSLGGVNSPLHF. The DNA for the CDR3 is TGTGCCAGCAGCTTAGGGGGGGTAAATTCACCCCTCCACTTT.

The rearrangement links TRBV7-6 to TRBJ2-2, with 10 bases aligning to TRBD1. The germline gives CDR1 SGHVS, CDR2 FNYEAQ. J lost 5 bases, V lost 5 bases, and 8 bases had no gene match. This CDR3 has 16 residues. The CDR3: CASSPRTGGRTGELFF. DNA of the CDR3: TGTGCCAGCAGCCCCCGGACAGGGGGTAGGACCGGGGAGCTGTTTTTT.

V is TRBV28 and J is TRBJ1-4; 9 positions match TRBD1. The junction had 5 bases not matched to a gene; V was cut back by 8 bases and J by 7 bases. The CDR3 sequence is 13 residues long. The germline V gene has CDR1 MDHEN and CDR2 SYDVKM. CDR3: CASHGQGTEKLFF. CDR3 sequence (DNA): TGTGCCAGCCACGGACAGGGGACTGAAAAACTGTTTTTT.

The rearrangement joins TRBV4-3 to TRBJ1-5; D is possibly TRBD1 (6 bases). The CDR3 runs to 15 residues. CDR1 LGHNA and CDR2 YSLEER come from the germline V gene. V lost 4 bases, J lost 3 bases, and 13 bases lay in between. In DNA form, the CDR3 reads TGCGCCAGCAGCCGCAACAGGGAAGTCAATCAGCCCCAGCATTTT. Translation: CASSRNREVNQPQHF.

Only one count was recorded for this clone. This sequence joins TRBV7-2 and TRBJ2-7; D remains unclear. CDR3 length: 16 amino acids. The germline CDR1 and CDR2 sequences are SGHTA and FQGNSA. Trimming shortened V by 5 bases and J by 0 bases, and 17 bases separated the two germline ends. For the CDR3, the DNA is TGTGCCAGCAGCCCCGTCGGCGAGGAGTACTCCTACGAGCAGTACTTC. It yields the protein CASSPVGEEYSYEQYF.